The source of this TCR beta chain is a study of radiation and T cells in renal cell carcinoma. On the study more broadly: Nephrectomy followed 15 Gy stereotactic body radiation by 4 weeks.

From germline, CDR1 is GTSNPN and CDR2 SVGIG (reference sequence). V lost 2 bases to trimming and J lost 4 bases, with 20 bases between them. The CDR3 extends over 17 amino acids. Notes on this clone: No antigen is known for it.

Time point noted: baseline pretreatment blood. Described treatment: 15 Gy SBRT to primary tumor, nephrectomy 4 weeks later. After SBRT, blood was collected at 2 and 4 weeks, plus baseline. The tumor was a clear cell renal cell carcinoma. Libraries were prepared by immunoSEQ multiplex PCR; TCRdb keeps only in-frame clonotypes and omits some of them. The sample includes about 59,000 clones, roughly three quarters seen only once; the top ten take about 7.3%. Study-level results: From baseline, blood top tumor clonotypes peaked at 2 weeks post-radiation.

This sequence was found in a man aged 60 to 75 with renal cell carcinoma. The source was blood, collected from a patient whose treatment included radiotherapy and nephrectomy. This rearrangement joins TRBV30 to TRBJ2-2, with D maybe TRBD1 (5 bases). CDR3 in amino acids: CAWSFMVDSEFTGELFF. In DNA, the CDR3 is TGTGCCTGGAGTTTTATGGTCGACAGTGAGTTCACCGGGGAGCTGTTTTTT. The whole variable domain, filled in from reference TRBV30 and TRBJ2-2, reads SQTIHQWPATLVQPVGSPLSLECTVEGTSNPNLYWYRQAAGRGLQLLFYSVGIGQISSEVPQNLSASRPQDRQFILSSKKLLLSDSGFYLCAWSFMVDSEFTGELFFGEGSRLTVL.